This T cell receptor (beta chain) is drawn from a study of CD8 T cells in Susac syndrome. Random-hexamer reverse transcription was applied to about 0.5 to 1 ug RNA. Coverage of TCR beta CDR3 amplification by immunoSEQ multiplex PCR extended to 54 Vbeta and 13 Jbeta. TCRdb processed the immunoSEQ multiplex PCR reads anew with MiXCR; each CDR3 protein has one entry. Of about 190,000 distinct CDR3 sequences in the sample, approximately 95% were seen once. Sequencing of TCR beta covered CD8+ and CD4+ T cells obtained from blood. TEMRA cells were enriched by FACS, while CD8+ and CD4+ T cells were obtained through a negative isolation that was performed magnetically. Material: CD4+ T cells from PBMCs. This receptor was taken from a human donor in good health.

CDR3 in amino acids: CASSGRSLNSPLHF. In nucleotides, the CDR3 is TGTGCCAGCAGTGGGCGATCTCTTAACTCACCCCTCCACTTT. The rearrangement uses TRBV6-5 and TRBJ1-6; D not resolved. Germline CDR1 MNHEY, CDR2 SVGAGI. Trimming took off 5 bases at V and 10 bases at J, with 15 bases between the two ends. The CDR3 totals 14 residues.